The T cell receptor (beta chain) under discussion was sequenced for a study of blood T cell repertoires in COVID-19. Study-level background: Sites across the United States, Italy and Spain contributed samples from acute and convalescent COVID-19.

As originally analysed: Reference gene primer amplification gave estimated nucleated cell counts. Sequenced by immunoSEQ multiplex PCR; TCRdb stores in-frame clones only, minus some. D and trimming were read from the DNA, whereas the V and J calls and clone size are those reported in that table. Of approximately 170,000 clones in the sample, roughly nine tenths were seen once. The V and J ends lost 11 bases and 1 base respectively, with 15 bases between them. The CDR3 loop spans 15 amino acids. Germline V gene sequence: CDR1 MDHEN, CDR2 SYDVKM. Sequences were obtained from peripheral blood. The chain has TRBV28 and TRBJ1-6; D is ambiguous. This TCR was sampled from a woman between 65 and 79 years old with acute or convalescent COVID-19. As DNA, the CDR3 is TGTGCCTCGGTTCGGAGTCAGTCCTATAATTCACCCCTCCACTTT. This encodes CASVRSQSYNSPLHF.